The 14 T cell receptor beta chains below were found in one sample sequenced in a study of human T cells and chemical hapten exposure (dated by TCRdb to about 2021). The library came from RACE. The sequencer was a NextSeq 500. Through fastp at Q25 and MiXCR, TCRdb rebuilt clones from the public reads, retaining in-frame beta chains. Rows are combined by CDR3 protein, so each entry shows the most common genes and DNA. In this sample the table shows some 89,000 distinct CDR3 sequences, approximately 10% of which occur a single time. The biggest ten clones account for under 2.5% of the sample. In light of the paper, this sample's time point label describes: patch test 2, 6 weeks after DPC sensitization. Sample treatment or condition, as interpreted from the label and publication: therapeutic diphenylcyclopropenone sensitization with weekly scalp DPC. This sample comprised whole blood, obtained in connection with sensitization to the hapten diphenylcyclopropenone (DPC). These receptor sequences come from a woman between 25 and 40 years old with alopecia areata. Some clones in this sample may be carry-over from other donors' samples.

This clonotype was observed many times. The chain links TRBV4-3 to TRBJ1-1; D gene unclear. The ends were cut back, 0 bases at V and 6 bases at J, with 14 bases in the middle. Germline CDR1 LGHNA, CDR2 YSLEER. This CDR3 spans 15 amino acids. The CDR3 bases are TGCGCCAGCAGCCAAGATCTCAGTACCGGGTCTGAAGCTTTCTTT. It codes for CASSQDLSTGSEAFF.

This chain joins TRBV9 and TRBJ2-2; no clear D gene. The CDR3 has 13 residues. Germline CDR1 SGDLS, CDR2 YYNGEE. V was trimmed by 1 base and J by 5 bases, leaving 6 bases between them. Here the CDR3 DNA reads TGTGCCAGCAGCGTATGGGGAACCGGGGAGCTGTTTTTT. Encoded protein: CASSVWGTGELFF. The full variable domain, with the rest looked up from reference TRBV9 and TRBJ2-2, is DSGVTQTPKHLITATGQRVTLRCSPRSGDLSVYWYQQSLDQGLQFLIQYYNGEERAKGNILERFSAQQFPDLHSELNLSSLELGDSALYFCASSVWGTGELFFGEGSRLTVL.

This clonotype has just a few counts. The chain uses TRBV28 and TRBJ1-5; D may be TRBD1 (6 bases). Trimming took off 2 bases at V and 1 base at J, with 6 bases between the two ends. Germline-derived CDR1 and CDR2 are MDHEN and SYDVKM. The CDR3 runs to 14 residues. The CDR3 DNA reads TGTGCCAGCAGTTTAAGGGGGAGCAATCAGCCCCAGCATTTT. Translation gives CASSLRGSNQPQHF.

This clonotype was detected only a few times. The genes are TRBV3-1 and TRBJ2-7, with TRBD2 identical over 8 bases. Per the germline V gene, CDR1 is LGHDT and CDR2 is YNNKEL (reference sequence). The CDR3 extends over 15 amino acids. With 4 bases clipped from V and 2 bases from J, the junction kept 7 bases outside the gene matches. Here the CDR3 reads CASSPVAGSAYEQYF. The CDR3 coding sequence is TGTGCCAGCAGCCCTGTAGCGGGGTCCGCCTACGAGCAGTACTTC.

This clonotype appeared many times. The CDR3 reads CASSPSGSSTDTQYF. CDR3 bases: TGCGCCAGCAGCCCGAGCGGGTCTAGCACAGATACGCAGTATTTT. The V and J genes are TRBV4-3 and TRBJ2-3; D is possibly TRBD2 (6 bases). Germline CDR1 LGHNA, CDR2 YSLEER. This CDR3 has 15 amino acids. Between the trimmed V and J ends, which lost 4 bases and 0 bases, there was a span of 11 bases.

V usage is TRBV27 and J usage is TRBJ1-5; 7 positions agree with TRBD1. The ends lost 6 bases at V and 1 base at J; junction bases unmatched: 9. The CDR3 is 16 amino acids. Germline assignment: CDR1 MNHEY and CDR2 SMNVEV (reference sequence). The CDR3 here is CASRRQGGQSNQPQHF. The DNA for the CDR3 is TGTGCCAGCAGGAGACAGGGAGGGCAGAGCAATCAGCCCCAGCATTTT.

CDR3 nucleotide sequence: TGCAGCGTCCAGAGGGATACGCAGTATTTT. Amino acids: CSVQRDTQYF. The chain recombines TRBV29-1 with TRBJ2-3, with D unresolved. The V end was cut by 6 bases, the J end by 6 bases, with 7 bases between. The CDR3 extends over 10 amino acids. The germline V gene encodes CDR1 SQVTM and CDR2 ANQGSEA.

This clonotype was seen more than once but under ten times. The V and J genes are TRBV7-9 and TRBJ2-1; 12 bases map to TRBD2. Trimming cost V 5 bases and J 8 bases; bases outside gene matches: 7. CDR3 length equals 15 residues. The germline V gene has CDR1 SEHNR and CDR2 FQNEAQ (reference sequence). CDR3 protein: CASSILAGGPHEQFF. Written as DNA, the CDR3 is TGTGCCAGCAGCATTCTAGCGGGAGGGCCGCATGAGCAGTTCTTC.

As DNA, the CDR3 is TGTGCCAGCAGCCAAAGGGACAGATTTAATGAAAAACTGTTTTTT. Translated: CASSQRDRFNEKLFF. This rearrangement joins TRBV3-1 to TRBJ1-4; 7 nucleotides line up with TRBD1. From germline, CDR1 is LGHDT and CDR2 YNNKEL (reference sequence). The CDR3 has 15 amino acids. V trimming: 2 bases; J trimming: 4 bases; junction bases outside the gene matches: 4.

The chain carries TRBV4-3 and TRBJ2-1, with 8 positions matching TRBD2. Losses at the gene ends were 1 base for V and 4 bases for J; bases not matched to a gene: 3. This CDR3 has 15 amino acids. Germline values: CDR1 LGHNA, CDR2 YSLEER. CDR3 coding DNA: TGCGCCAGCAGCCAAGTGTCTAGCGGGTACAATGAGCAGTTCTTC. Amino acids: CASSQVSSGYNEQFF.

This clonotype was seen many times. The rearrangement joins TRBV6-2 or TRBV6-3 to TRBJ2-3, with 14 bases identical to TRBD2. Trimming cost V 0 bases and J 6 bases; bases outside gene matches: 8. The CDR3 length is 18 residues. Germline CDR1 is MNHEY and CDR2 is SVGEGT. The CDR3 DNA follows: TGTGCCAGCAGTTACTCGACTAGCGGGAGGGACCCCTTTGATACGCAGTATTTT. Protein product: CASSYSTSGRDPFDTQYF.

At least ten counts were recorded for this clonotype. V is TRBV6-2 or TRBV6-3 and J is TRBJ1-1; D ambiguous. The germline CDR1 and CDR2 sequences are MNHEY and SVGEGT. V was trimmed by 7 bases and J by 0 bases, leaving 9 bases between them. The CDR3 consists of 13 residues. The CDR3 is CASTYTLNTEAFF. CDR3 sequence (DNA): TGTGCCAGCACCTATACATTGAACACTGAAGCTTTCTTT.

At least ten counts were recorded for this clonotype. The chain couples TRBV5-1 to TRBJ1-5, with 10 bases identical to TRBD1. From germline, CDR1 is SGHRS and CDR2 YFSETQ. V shed 3 bases and J 4 bases; nucleotides not matched to a gene: 4. The CDR3 length is 15 residues. CDR3 nucleotides: TGCGCCAGCAGCTGGGACAGGGGTAAGAATCAGCCCCAGCATTTT. Protein product: CASSWDRGKNQPQHF.

This clonotype was counted only a few times. The chain links TRBV20-1 to TRBJ2-7; no clear D. The V and J ends lost 3 bases and 3 bases respectively, with 6 bases between them. The germline V gene has CDR1 DFQATT and CDR2 SNEGSKA (reference sequence). The CDR3 has 11 residues. CDR3 sequence: CSASFYYEQYF. The CDR3 nucleotides are TGCAGTGCTAGCTTCTACTACGAGCAGTACTTC.